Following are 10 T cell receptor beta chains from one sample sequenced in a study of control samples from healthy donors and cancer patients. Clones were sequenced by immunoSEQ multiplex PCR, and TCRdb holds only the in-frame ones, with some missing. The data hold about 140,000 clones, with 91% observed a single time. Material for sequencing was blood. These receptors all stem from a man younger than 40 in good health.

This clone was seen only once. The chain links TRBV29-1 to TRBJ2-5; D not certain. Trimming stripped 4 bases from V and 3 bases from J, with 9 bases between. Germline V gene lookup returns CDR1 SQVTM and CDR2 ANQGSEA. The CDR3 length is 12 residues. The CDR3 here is CSVVTAEETQYF. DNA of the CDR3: TGCAGCGTTGTAACGGCTGAAGAGACCCAGTACTTC.

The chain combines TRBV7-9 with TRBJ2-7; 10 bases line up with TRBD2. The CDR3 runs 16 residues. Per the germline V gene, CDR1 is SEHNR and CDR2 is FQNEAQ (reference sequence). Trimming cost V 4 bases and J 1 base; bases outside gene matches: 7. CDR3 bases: TGTGCCAGCAGCTCAGGGCCTAGCGGGGGATCCTACGAGCAGTACTTC. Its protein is CASSSGPSGGSYEQYF.

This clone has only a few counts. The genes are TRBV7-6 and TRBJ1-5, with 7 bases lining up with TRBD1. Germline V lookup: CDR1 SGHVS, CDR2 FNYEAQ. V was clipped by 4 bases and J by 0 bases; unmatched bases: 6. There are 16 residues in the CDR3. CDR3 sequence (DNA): TGTGCCAGCAGCTCAGACAGGGCCTATAGCAATCAGCCCCAGCATTTT. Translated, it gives CASSSDRAYSNQPQHF. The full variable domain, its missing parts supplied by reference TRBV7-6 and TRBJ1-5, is GAGVSQSPRYKVTKRGQDVALRCDPISGHVSLYWYRQALGQGPEFLTYFNYEAQQDKSGLPNDRFSAERPEGSISTLTIQRTEQRDSAMYRCASSSDRAYSNQPQHFGDGTRLSIL.

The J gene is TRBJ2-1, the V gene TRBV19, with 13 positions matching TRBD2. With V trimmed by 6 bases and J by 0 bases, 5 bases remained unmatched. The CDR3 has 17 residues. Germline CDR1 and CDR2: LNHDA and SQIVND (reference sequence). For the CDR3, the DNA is TGTGCCAGTAGCATACTAGCGGGGGGGTCCTCCTACAATGAGCAGTTCTTC. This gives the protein CASSILAGGSSYNEQFF.

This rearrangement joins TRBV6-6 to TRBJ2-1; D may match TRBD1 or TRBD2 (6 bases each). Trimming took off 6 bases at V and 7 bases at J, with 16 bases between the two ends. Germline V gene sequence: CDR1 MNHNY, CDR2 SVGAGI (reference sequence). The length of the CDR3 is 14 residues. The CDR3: CASRPSGGLNEQFF. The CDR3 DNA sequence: TGTGCCAGCAGACCTTCCGGGGGCCTAAATGAGCAGTTCTTC.

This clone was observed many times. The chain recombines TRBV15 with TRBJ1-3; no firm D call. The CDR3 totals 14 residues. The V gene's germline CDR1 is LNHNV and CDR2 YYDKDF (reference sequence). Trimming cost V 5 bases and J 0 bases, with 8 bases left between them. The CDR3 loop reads CATSLYLSGNTIYF. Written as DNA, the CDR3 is TGTGCCACCAGCCTCTACCTCTCTGGAAACACCATATATTTT.

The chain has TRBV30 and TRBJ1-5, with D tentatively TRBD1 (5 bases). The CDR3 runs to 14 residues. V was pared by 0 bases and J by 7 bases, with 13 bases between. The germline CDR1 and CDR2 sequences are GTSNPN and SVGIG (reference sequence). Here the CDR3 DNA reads TGTGCCTGGAGTGTAACAGGTCCCGGGCAGCCCCAGCATTTT. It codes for CAWSVTGPGQPQHF. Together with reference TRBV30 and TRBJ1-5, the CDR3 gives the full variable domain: SQTIHQWPATLVQPVGSPLSLECTVEGTSNPNLYWYRQAAGRGLQLLFYSVGIGQISSEVPQNLSASRPQDRQFILSSKKLLLSDSGFYLCAWSVTGPGQPQHFGDGTRLSIL.

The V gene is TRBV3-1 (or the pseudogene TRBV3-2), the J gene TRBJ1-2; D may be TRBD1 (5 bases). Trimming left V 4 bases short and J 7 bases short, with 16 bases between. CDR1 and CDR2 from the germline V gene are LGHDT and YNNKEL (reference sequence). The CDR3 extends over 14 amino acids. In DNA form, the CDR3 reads TGTGCCAGCAGCCCAGAGACAGTTCCGGGTGGCTACACCTTC. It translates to CASSPETVPGGYTF.

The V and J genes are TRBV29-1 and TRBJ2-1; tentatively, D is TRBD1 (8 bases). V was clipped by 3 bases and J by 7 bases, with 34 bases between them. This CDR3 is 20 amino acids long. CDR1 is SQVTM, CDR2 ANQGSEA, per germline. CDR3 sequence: CSVESPRTGLGRVPRNEQFF. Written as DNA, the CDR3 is TGCAGCGTTGAGTCCCCACGGACAGGGTTAGGGAGGGTTCCACGTAATGAGCAGTTCTTC.

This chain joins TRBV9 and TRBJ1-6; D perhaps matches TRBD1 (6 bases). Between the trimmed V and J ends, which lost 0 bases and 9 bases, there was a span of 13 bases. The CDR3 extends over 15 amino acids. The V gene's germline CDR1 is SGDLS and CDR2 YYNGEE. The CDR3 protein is CASSVATGGGSPLHF. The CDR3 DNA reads TGTGCCAGCAGCGTAGCTACAGGAGGGGGTTCACCCCTCCACTTT.